This T cell receptor beta chain is drawn from a study of T cells after yellow fever vaccination. This clonotype was found a few times. What it binds is unknown. They built TCR cDNA with 5'RACE template switching, a step that put in a universal primer site and UMIs. TCRdb fed the 5' RACE reads into MiXCR, producing one record per CDR3 protein. The repertoire includes around 360,000 distinct CDR3 sequences, around 10% of them detected once, and more than 15% sits in the top ten. Germline CDR1 LGHNA, CDR2 YSLEER. This CDR3 has 17 residues. Trimming cost V 1 base and J 1 base; bases outside gene matches: 8. Study-wide findings and caveats: It was a weaker secondary response, yet one that peaked faster, at day 5 versus 15.

This receptor was obtained from a man aged 18 to 29 who received the YFV17D yellow fever vaccine. Specimen: PBMCs, collected on the day of the first yellow fever vaccination. The V gene is TRBV4-3, the J gene TRBJ2-3, with 7 bases matching TRBD1. In DNA, the CDR3 is TGCGCCAGCAGCCAAGGGATACAGGGGTGGCGCACAGATACGCAGTATTTT. As protein: CASSQGIQGWRTDTQYF.